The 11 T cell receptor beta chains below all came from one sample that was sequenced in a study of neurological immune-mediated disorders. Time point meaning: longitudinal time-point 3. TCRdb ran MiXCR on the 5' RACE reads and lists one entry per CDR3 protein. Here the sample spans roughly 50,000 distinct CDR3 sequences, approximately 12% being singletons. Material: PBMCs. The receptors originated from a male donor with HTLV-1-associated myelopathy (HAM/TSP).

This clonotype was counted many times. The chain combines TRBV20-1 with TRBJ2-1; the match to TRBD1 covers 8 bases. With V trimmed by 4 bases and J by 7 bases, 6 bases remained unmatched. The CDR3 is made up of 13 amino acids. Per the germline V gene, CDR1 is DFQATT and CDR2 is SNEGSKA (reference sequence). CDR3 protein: CSAKQGGRNEQFF. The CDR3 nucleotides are TGCAGTGCTAAACAGGGGGGAAGGAATGAGCAGTTCTTC.

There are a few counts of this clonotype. This CDR3 is CASGGARGTEAFF. DNA of the CDR3: TGTGCCAGCGGGGGGGCGCGAGGGACTGAAGCTTTCTTT. The chain combines TRBV9 with TRBJ1-1, with a weak D call TRBD1 (6 bases). The CDR3 consists of 13 residues. CDR1 and CDR2 (germline): SGDLS, YYNGEE. Trimming cost V 7 bases and J 5 bases, with 15 bases left between them.

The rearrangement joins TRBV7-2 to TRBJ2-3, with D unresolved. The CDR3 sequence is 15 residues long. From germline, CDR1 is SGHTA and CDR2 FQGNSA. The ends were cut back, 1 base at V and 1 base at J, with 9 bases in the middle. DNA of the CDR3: TGTGCCAGCAGCTTAGTATTTGGCGGCACAGATACGCAGTATTTT. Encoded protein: CASSLVFGGTDTQYF.

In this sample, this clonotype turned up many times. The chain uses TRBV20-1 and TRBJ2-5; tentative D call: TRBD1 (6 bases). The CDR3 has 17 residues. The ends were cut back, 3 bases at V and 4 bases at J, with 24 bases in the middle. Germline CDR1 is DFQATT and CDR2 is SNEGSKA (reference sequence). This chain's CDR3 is CSARATWDTLRGETQYF. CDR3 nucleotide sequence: TGCAGTGCTAGGGCCACGTGGGACACCCTTAGAGGAGAGACCCAGTACTTC.

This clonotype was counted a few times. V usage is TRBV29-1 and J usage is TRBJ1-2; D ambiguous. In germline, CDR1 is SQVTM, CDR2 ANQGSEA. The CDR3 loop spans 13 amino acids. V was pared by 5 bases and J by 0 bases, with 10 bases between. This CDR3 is CSVRTDANYGYTF. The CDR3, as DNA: TGCAGCGTTCGGACGGATGCTAACTATGGCTACACCTTC. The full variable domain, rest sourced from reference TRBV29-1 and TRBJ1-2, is SAVISQKPSRDICQRGTSLTIQCQVDSQVTMMFWYRQQPGQSLTLIATANQGSEATYESGFVIDKFPISRPNLTFSTLTVSNMSPEDSSIYLCSVRTDANYGYTFGSGTRLTVV.

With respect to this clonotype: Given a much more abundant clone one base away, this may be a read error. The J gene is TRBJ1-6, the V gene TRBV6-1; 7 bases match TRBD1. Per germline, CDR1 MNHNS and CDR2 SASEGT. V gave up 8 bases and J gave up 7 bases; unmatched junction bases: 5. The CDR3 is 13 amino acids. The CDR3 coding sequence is TGTGCCAGCCACAGGGGATACAATTCACCCCTCCACTTT. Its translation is CASHRGYNSPLHF.

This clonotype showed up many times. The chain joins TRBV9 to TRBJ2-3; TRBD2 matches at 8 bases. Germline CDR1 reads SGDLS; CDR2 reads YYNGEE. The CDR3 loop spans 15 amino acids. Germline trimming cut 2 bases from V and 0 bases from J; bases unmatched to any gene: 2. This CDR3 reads CASSVIAGSTDTQYF. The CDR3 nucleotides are TGTGCCAGCAGCGTGATAGCGGGGAGCACAGATACGCAGTATTTT. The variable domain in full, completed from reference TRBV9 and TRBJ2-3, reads DSGVTQTPKHLITATGQRVTLRCSPRSGDLSVYWYQQSLDQGLQFLIQYYNGEERAKGNILERFSAQQFPDLHSELNLSSLELGDSALYFCASSVIAGSTDTQYFGPGTRLTVL.

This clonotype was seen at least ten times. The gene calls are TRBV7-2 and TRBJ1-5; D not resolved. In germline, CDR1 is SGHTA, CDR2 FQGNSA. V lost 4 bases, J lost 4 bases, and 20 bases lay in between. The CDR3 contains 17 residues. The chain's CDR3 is CASSSRGSGSWNQPQHF. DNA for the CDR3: TGTGCCAGCAGCTCCCGGGGATCGGGTTCGTGGAATCAGCCCCAGCATTTT.

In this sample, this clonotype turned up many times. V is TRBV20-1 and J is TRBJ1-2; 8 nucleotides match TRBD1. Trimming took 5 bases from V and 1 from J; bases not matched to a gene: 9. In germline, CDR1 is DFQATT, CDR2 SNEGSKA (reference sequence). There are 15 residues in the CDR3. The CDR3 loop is CSAAPGQAFNYGYTF. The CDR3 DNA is TGCAGTGCTGCACCGGGACAGGCTTTTAACTATGGCTACACCTTC.

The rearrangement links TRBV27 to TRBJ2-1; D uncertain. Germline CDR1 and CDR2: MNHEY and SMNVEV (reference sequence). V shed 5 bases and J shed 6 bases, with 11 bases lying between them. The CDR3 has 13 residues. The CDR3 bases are TGTGCCAGCAGTCCCAATGTAGGCAATGAGCAGTTCTTC. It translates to CASSPNVGNEQFF.

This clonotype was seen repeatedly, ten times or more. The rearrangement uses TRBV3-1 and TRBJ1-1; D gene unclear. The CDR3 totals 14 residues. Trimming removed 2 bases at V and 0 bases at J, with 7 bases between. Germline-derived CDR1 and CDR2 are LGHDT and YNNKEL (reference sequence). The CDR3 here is CASSQTLLNTEAFF. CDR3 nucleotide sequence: TGTGCCAGCAGCCAAACCCTCTTGAACACTGAAGCTTTCTTT.